This T cell receptor beta chain stems from a study of shared T cell receptors in the human thymus. Germline CDR1 reads SGHTA; CDR2 reads FQGNSA. The CDR3 is 14 amino acids. V lost 5 bases to trimming and J lost 6 bases, with 14 bases between them. The table came from immunoSEQ multiplex PCR; TCRdb's copy has only in-frame clones and leaves some out. The profile shows 63,000 or so clones, 90% to 95% of them singletons. Sequences were obtained from thymocytes. This clonotype originated in a human donor. The gene calls are TRBV7-2 and TRBJ2-1; D is unresolved. CDR3 DNA: TGTGCCAGCAGCCGTTACTCGGACCCCAATGAGCAGTTCTTC. This sequence encodes CASSRYSDPNEQFF.